This T cell receptor beta chain was sequenced for a study of T cells in Graves' hyperthyroidism and ophthalmopathy. RNA transcripts gave rise to amplified TCR beta CDR3 regions. HTBI primers were used for first-round RT-PCR of the TCR CDR3. TCRdb re-derived calls from the multiplex PCR reads in MiXCR, one entry per CDR3 protein. The sample holds roughly 300,000 distinct CDR3 sequences, 20% to 25% seen once. Between the trimmed V and J ends, which lost 2 bases and 6 bases, there was a span of 6 bases. Germline V CDR1 and CDR2: MNHEY, SVGAGI. The CDR3 has 12 amino acids. Hyperthyroidism of Graves' type that showed no ophthalmopathy progression within 18 months was stable.

The chain joins TRBV6-5 to TRBJ2-3, with D possibly matching TRBD2 (6 bases). The receptor's source is a woman aged 50 to 65 with Graves' hyperthyroidism. Sequencing was done on a sample of blood. The CDR3 sequence is CASSYAGDTQYF. In nucleotides, the CDR3 is TGTGCCAGCAGTTACGCGGGGGATACGCAGTATTTT.